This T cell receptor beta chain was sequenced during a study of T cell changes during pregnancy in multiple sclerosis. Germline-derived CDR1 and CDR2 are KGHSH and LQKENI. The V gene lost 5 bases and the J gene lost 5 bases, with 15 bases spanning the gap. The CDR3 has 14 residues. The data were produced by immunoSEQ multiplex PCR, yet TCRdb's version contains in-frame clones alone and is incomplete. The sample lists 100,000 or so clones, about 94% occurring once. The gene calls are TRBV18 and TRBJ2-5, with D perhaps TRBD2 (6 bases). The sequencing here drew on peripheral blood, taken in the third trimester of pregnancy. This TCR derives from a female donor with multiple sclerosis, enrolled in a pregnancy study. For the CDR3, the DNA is TGTGCCAGCTCATCGGGACTCGGAGGGGAGACCCAGTACTTC. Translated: CASSSGLGGETQYF.